What follows are 20 T cell receptor beta chains derived from one specimen sequenced in a study of T cell responses to AZD1222 COVID-19 vaccine. Generated by immunoSEQ multiplex PCR, the TCRdb table keeps only in-frame clones and is missing some. This sample has some 150,000 clones; more than 85% occur once, and the top ten carry about 1.6%. Material: peripheral blood, obtained 28 days after the second AZD1222 dose. Source of these receptors: an adult who received the AZD1222 COVID-19 vaccine.

This clone was recorded once. The rearrangement uses TRBV3-1 (or the pseudogene TRBV3-2) and TRBJ2-1; possible D gene TRBD2, 6 bases. CDR1 and CDR2 (germline): LGHDT, YNNKEL (reference sequence). V gave up 6 bases and J gave up 10 bases, with 10 bases separating them. CDR3 length equals 11 residues. For the CDR3, the DNA is TGTGCCAGCAGGGCGGGGACGGAGCAGTTCTTC. Its translation is CASRAGTEQFF.

The V and J genes are TRBV27 and TRBJ2-5; 10 nucleotides align to TRBD1. This CDR3 region has 16 residues. Germline V gives CDR1 MNHEY, CDR2 SMNVEV (reference sequence). Germline trimming cut 2 bases from V and 6 bases from J; bases unmatched to any gene: 9. The CDR3 DNA reads TGTGCCAGCAGTTTACTTGGGGGACAGGGGACACAGACCCAGTACTTC. It yields the protein CASSLLGGQGTQTQYF.

The chain carries TRBV6-5 and TRBJ2-6; D is perhaps TRBD1 (6 bases). In germline, CDR1 is MNHEY, CDR2 SVGAGI. Trimming removed 6 bases from V and 4 bases from J, with 13 bases in between. CDR3 size: 15 residues. The CDR3 DNA is TGTGCCAGCAGAAGACAGGACCTAGGGGCCAACGTCCTGACTTTC. This translates into CASRRQDLGANVLTF.

The rearrangement links TRBV28 to TRBJ2-2; D might be TRBD1 (6 bases). Trimming removed 7 bases from V and 5 bases from J, with 14 bases in between. CDR3 length equals 14 residues. The germline V gene has CDR1 MDHEN and CDR2 SYDVKM. The CDR3 DNA reads TGTGCCAGCAAGCAGGAGAGGGGGACCGGGGAGCTGTTTTTT. Protein sequence: CASKQERGTGELFF.

The V call is TRBV7-6, the J call TRBJ1-2; 11 bases match TRBD1. This CDR3 spans 18 amino acids. Unmatched junction bases numbered 11, after V lost 5 bases and J lost 0 bases. Germline loops: CDR1 SGHVS, CDR2 FNYEAQ. The CDR3 reads CASSPSPGTGGANYGYTF. The CDR3, as DNA: TGTGCCAGCAGCCCAAGTCCCGGGACAGGGGGAGCTAACTATGGCTACACCTTC.

This rearrangement joins TRBV5-4 to TRBJ1-1, with 7 positions matching TRBD1. The V gene end was trimmed by 5 bases and the J gene end by 0 bases; junction bases not matched to a gene: 10. The CDR3 has 16 amino acids. Per germline, CDR1 SGHNT and CDR2 YYREEE (reference sequence). The CDR3 spells CASSPRGDRMNTEAFF. The CDR3 DNA is TGTGCCAGCAGTCCCAGAGGGGACAGAATGAACACTGAAGCTTTCTTT.

CDR3 region: CASSQGADRGAYNEQFF. The CDR3 DNA sequence: TGCGCCAGCAGCCAAGGGGCGGACAGGGGCGCCTACAATGAGCAGTTCTTC. V and J are TRBV4-1 and TRBJ2-1; 9 nucleotides align to TRBD1. V dropped 1 base and J dropped 2; count of bases not matched to a gene: 6. This CDR3 has 17 amino acids. The germline V gene has CDR1 MGHRA and CDR2 YSYEKL.

This clone turned up a few times. The V and J genes are TRBV5-1 and TRBJ1-1; D may be TRBD1 (5 bases). CDR3 size: 16 residues. Germline CDR1 SGHRS, CDR2 YFSETQ. V was pared by 2 bases and J by 5 bases, with 19 bases between. As DNA, the CDR3 is TGCGCCAGCAGCTTCACCCGGGGCAGGGCGGGGACTGAAGCTTTCTTT. Amino acid sequence: CASSFTRGRAGTEAFF.

The chain is built from TRBV9 and TRBJ2-7; D is possibly TRBD2 (5 bases). Per the germline V gene, CDR1 is SGDLS and CDR2 is YYNGEE. The CDR3 totals 12 residues. Trimming took off 4 bases at V and 6 bases at J, with 11 bases between the two ends. CDR3 sequence reads: CASSTVRGEQYF. The CDR3 DNA reads TGTGCCAGCAGCACCGTCCGGGGCGAGCAGTACTTC.

This chain joins TRBV6-5 and TRBJ2-2; D may be TRBD1 (5 bases). Germline V gene sequence: CDR1 MNHEY, CDR2 SVGAGI. This CDR3 is 15 amino acids long. Deletions cut 2 bases from V and 5 bases from J, with 12 bases between. DNA of the CDR3: TGTGCCAGCAGTTACAAGGTTGGGGCAACCGGGGAGCTGTTTTTT. It encodes CASSYKVGATGELFF.

The rearrangement links TRBV18 to TRBJ1-2; D is unresolved. V was cut by 1 base and J by 1 base, with 7 bases left in between. CDR1 KGHSH and CDR2 LQKENI come from the germline V gene. The CDR3 sequence is 14 residues long. The CDR3 loop is CASSPQDDNYGYTF. The CDR3 nucleotides read TGTGCCAGCTCACCACAGGATGATAACTATGGCTACACCTTC.

J is TRBJ1-1 and V is TRBV7-9; D is uncertain. V gave up 5 bases and J gave up 6 bases, with 16 bases separating them. CDR1 is SEHNR and CDR2 is FQNEAQ in the germline V gene (reference sequence). The CDR3 covers 14 residues. The CDR3 nucleotides are TGTGCCAGCAGCCTGTCGGGGAGGGCGGCTGAAGCTTTCTTT. Its translation is CASSLSGRAAEAFF.

The chain couples TRBV29-1 to TRBJ1-2; 8 bases match TRBD1. V shed 6 bases and J 9 bases; nucleotides not matched to a gene: 9. Germline V gives CDR1 SQVTM, CDR2 ANQGSEA. The CDR3 has 12 amino acids. The CDR3 loop is CSVDGQGGRYTF. The CDR3 bases are TGCAGCGTCGACGGACAGGGAGGTCGCTACACCTTC.

The rearrangement uses TRBV5-1 and TRBJ1-4, with TRBD1 matching over 8 bases. CDR3 length: 16 residues. J gave up 5 bases and V 0 bases, and 6 bases lay outside the gene matches. CDR1 and CDR2 from the germline V gene are SGHRS and YFSETQ. CDR3 DNA sequence: TGCGCCAGCAGCTTGGCGGGGACAGGAAGAAATGAAAAACTGTTTTTT. Residues: CASSLAGTGRNEKLFF. The whole variable domain, filled in from reference TRBV5-1 and TRBJ1-4, reads KAGVTQTPRYLIKTRGQQVTLSCSPISGHRSVSWYQQTPGQGLQFLFEYFSETQRNKGNFPGRFSGRQFSNSRSEMNVSTLELGDSALYLCASSLAGTGRNEKLFFGSGTQLSVL.

The rearrangement uses TRBV5-6 and TRBJ2-3; no definite D call. This CDR3 is 12 amino acids long. Trimming stripped 5 bases from V and 2 bases from J, with 6 bases between. Germline lookup yields CDR1 SGHDT and CDR2 YYEEEE. CDR3 region: CASRQTTDTQYF. The CDR3 DNA reads TGTGCCAGCAGACAGACCACAGATACGCAGTATTTT.

The rearrangement links TRBV9 to TRBJ1-3, with a tentative D call TRBD1 (5 bases). The CDR3 has 14 residues. V lost 3 bases to trimming and J lost 4 bases, with 11 bases between them. Per the germline V gene, CDR1 is SGDLS and CDR2 is YYNGEE. As DNA, the CDR3 is TGTGCCAGCAGCGACGGGACGGGAGGAAACACCATATATTTT. This encodes CASSDGTGGNTIYF.

V and J are TRBV4-1 and TRBJ2-1; D tentatively reads TRBD1 or TRBD2 (5 bases each). V was cut by 4 bases and J by 3 bases, with 16 bases left in between. CDR1 and CDR2 from the germline V gene are MGHRA and YSYEKL. The CDR3 covers 16 residues. CDR3 in DNA: TGCGCCAGCAGCCCCCCTGTGCCAGGGAGCTACAATGAGCAGTTCTTC. Protein sequence: CASSPPVPGSYNEQFF.

This clone was picked up one time. The CDR3 DNA reads TGTGCCAGCAGCTTAGGAAGGGTTTCCTACGAGCAGTACTTC. It is translated as CASSLGRVSYEQYF. V usage is TRBV7-2 and J usage is TRBJ2-7; no clear D. Germline V gene data show CDR1 as SGHTA and CDR2 as FQGNSA. The length of the CDR3 is 14 residues. V lost 1 base and J 1 base, leaving 8 bases between the germline ends.

This chain uses TRBV7-9 with TRBJ2-5; 10 nucleotides line up with TRBD1. J was trimmed by 5 bases and V by 6 bases; bases with no gene match: 6. The V gene's germline CDR1 is SEHNR and CDR2 FQNEAQ (reference sequence). This CDR3 region has 14 residues. The CDR3 coding sequence is TGTGCCAGCAGTTCGGGACAGGGGATTGAGACCCAGTACTTC. This translates into CASSSGQGIETQYF.

This chain links TRBV7-2 with TRBJ2-7; D unresolved. Germline CDR1 reads SGHTA; CDR2 reads FQGNSA. V lost 4 bases to trimming and J lost 3 bases, with 7 bases between them. The CDR3 spans 12 residues. The CDR3 DNA sequence: TGTGCCAGCAGCTCATTCGGCTACGAGCAGTACTTC. This sequence encodes CASSSFGYEQYF.